This TCR beta chain is from a study of T cell responses to AZD1222 COVID-19 vaccine. Study-wide points: Spike-specific TCR breadth rose after two AZD1222 doses, and depth rose as well. CD4 TCRs covered the whole spike, strongest at regions 160-218 and 743-854.

In regard to this clone: Its antigen remains unidentified.

Only in-frame clones appear in the TCRdb table, and some are missing; sequencing was by immunoSEQ multiplex PCR. This table has approximately 130,000 clones, under 95% appearing once. Germline CDR1 reads MGHRA; CDR2 reads YSYEKL. The CDR3 covers 14 residues. V dropped 2 bases and J dropped 7 bases, with 12 bases sitting between them. The source is an adult in good health. Specimen: peripheral blood, collected on day 0 of AZD1222 vaccination. This sequence joins TRBV4-1 and TRBJ1-5, with D maybe TRBD1 (5 bases). In DNA form, the CDR3 reads TGCGCCAGCAGCCAAATGCCAGGGAGCCAGCCCCAGCATTTT. Amino acid sequence: CASSQMPGSQPQHF.